Each of the 20 T cell receptor beta chains below was sequenced from the same sample in a study of beta chain features in type 1 diabetes. As every portion of the isolated RNA was reverse transcribed, the sequencing read expressed TCRB transcripts. The protocol was immunoSEQ multiplex PCR, while the TCRdb copy is restricted to in-frame clones and leaves out a portion. The table has nearly 350,000 clones, under 8.5% seen once. The sample was central memory CD4+ T cells from blood. The receptors come from a woman between 18 and 29 years old in good health.

The chain carries TRBV5-1 and TRBJ2-3, with TRBD2 identical over 10 bases. V lost 4 bases and J lost 4; bases outside the gene matches: 6. The CDR3 spans 15 residues. In germline, CDR1 is SGHRS, CDR2 YFSETQ. For the CDR3, the DNA is TGCGCCAGCAGCATCGCCGGGACTAGCGCAGATACGCAGTATTTT. It encodes CASSIAGTSADTQYF. Together with reference TRBV5-1 and TRBJ2-3, the CDR3 gives the full variable domain: KAGVTQTPRYLIKTRGQQVTLSCSPISGHRSVSWYQQTPGQGLQFLFEYFSETQRNKGNFPGRFSGRQFSNSRSEMNVSTLELGDSALYLCASSIAGTSADTQYFGPGTRLTVL.

This clone has just a few counts. This chain links TRBV9 with TRBJ2-7; D is possibly TRBD1 or TRBD2 (6 bases each). This CDR3 is built from 15 residues. Germline V gene data show CDR1 as SGDLS and CDR2 as YYNGEE. Trimming removed 4 bases at V and 2 bases at J, with 16 bases between. CDR3 in amino acids: CASSRGVSLAYEQYF. The DNA for the CDR3 is TGTGCCAGCAGCAGGGGGGTTAGCCTCGCCTACGAGCAGTACTTC.

Only a few counts were recorded for this clone. The gene calls are TRBV19 and TRBJ2-7; D might be TRBD1 or TRBD2, each matching 5 bases. Trimming left V 4 bases short and J 3 bases short, with 16 bases between. The CDR3 loop spans 15 amino acids. Germline CDR1 is LNHDA and CDR2 is SQIVND (reference sequence). The CDR3 coding sequence is TGTGCCAGTAGTAGATCAACTGGGGGAGACTACGAGCAGTACTTC. Amino acids: CASSRSTGGDYEQYF. Together with reference TRBV19 and TRBJ2-7, the CDR3 gives the full variable domain: DGGITQSPKYLFRKEGQNVTLSCEQNLNHDAMYWYRQDPGQGLRLIYYSQIVNDFQKGDIAEGYSVSREKKESFPLTVTSAQKNPTAFYLCASSRSTGGDYEQYFGPGTRLTVT.

This clone was seen only a few times. This chain uses TRBV11-2 with TRBJ2-7; no clear D gene. Trimming cost V 5 bases and J 0 bases, with 11 bases left between them. The CDR3 length is 14 residues. The germline V gene has CDR1 SGHAT and CDR2 FQNNGV. The CDR3 DNA follows: TGTGCCAGCAGCGCGCGGTTCCACTCCTACGAGCAGTACTTC. As protein: CASSARFHSYEQYF.

This clone was detected ten times or more. V gene TRBV5-1 combines with J gene TRBJ2-1; perhaps TRBD2 as D (6 bases). The CDR3 runs 16 residues. Germline V gene data show CDR1 as SGHRS and CDR2 as YFSETQ. V was pared by 0 bases and J by 4 bases, with 14 bases between. The CDR3 sequence is CASSLGSLALYNEQFF. The DNA of the CDR3 is TGCGCCAGCAGCTTGGGCTCTCTAGCGCTGTACAATGAGCAGTTCTTC.

The chain has TRBV6-5 and TRBJ2-7; TRBD2 aligns across 12 bases. CDR3 length equals 14 residues. Germline CDR1 is MNHEY and CDR2 is SVGAGI. With V trimmed by 8 bases and J by 8 bases, 10 bases remained unmatched. CDR3 residues: CASGVSSGRAKQYF. In nucleotides, the CDR3 is TGTGCCAGCGGCGTCTCTAGCGGGAGGGCCAAGCAGTACTTC.

A note on this clone: The DNA is left out, because the CDR3 cannot be placed on it with certainty; the CDR3 is given as TCRdb lists it. The chain employs TRBV23-1 and TRBJ1-4. TRBV23-1 is annotated as an ORF whose role is uncertain. Counting both end residues, the CDR3 totals 14 amino acids. The CDR3 loop is CASSQSSVPENCFF.

The V gene is TRBV7-8, the J gene TRBJ2-2; 7 bases align to TRBD2. V was pared by 0 bases and J by 5 bases, with 3 bases of the junction left unmatched. There are 15 residues in the CDR3. CDR1 is SGHVS, CDR2 FQNEAQ, per germline. This CDR3 reads CASSLAGAGTGELFF. CDR3 DNA sequence: TGTGCCAGCAGCTTAGCGGGAGCGGGAACCGGGGAGCTGTTTTTT.

This clone was picked up many times. The chain has TRBV6-1 and TRBJ2-7; D remains unclear. The V end lost 6 bases, the J end lost 7 bases, and 19 bases lay between the germline ends. Germline V gives CDR1 MNHNS, CDR2 SASEGT. CDR3 length: 14 amino acids. The CDR3 loop reads CASSLSDILGEQYF. CDR3 DNA sequence: TGTGCCAGCAGCTTATCTGACATACTGGGAGAGCAGTACTTC.

This clone was found a few times. The chain carries TRBV4-3 and TRBJ2-3, with 8 bases fitting TRBD2. Germline assignment: CDR1 LGHNA and CDR2 YSLEER. The CDR3 covers 15 residues. Trimming removed 0 bases from V and 4 bases from J; junction bases left unmatched: 3. The CDR3 DNA sequence: TGCGCCAGCAGCCAAGAACAGCGGGAGTCAGATACGCAGTATTTT. The encoded protein is CASSQEQRESDTQYF.

The chain combines TRBV7-2 with TRBJ2-7, with 7 bases that match TRBD1. The CDR3 runs to 13 residues. Germline assignment: CDR1 SGHTA and CDR2 FQGNSA. Trimming removed 8 bases from V and 4 bases from J; junction bases left unmatched: 8. The CDR3: CASGGQEWYEQYF. The DNA of the CDR3 is TGTGCCAGCGGAGGACAGGAGTGGTACGAGCAGTACTTC.

This clone was detected a few times. V is TRBV18 and J is TRBJ2-1; TRBD1 aligns across 7 bases. This CDR3 spans 13 amino acids. V was pared by 4 bases and J by 7 bases, with 4 bases of the junction left unmatched. Per the germline V gene, CDR1 is KGHSH and CDR2 is LQKENI. The CDR3 is CASSRTQGNEQFF. The CDR3 bases are TGTGCCAGCTCACGTACACAGGGGAATGAGCAGTTCTTC.

The gene calls are TRBV5-1 and TRBJ2-7, with a weak D call TRBD2 (5 bases). The germline gives CDR1 SGHRS, CDR2 YFSETQ. CDR3 size: 15 residues. Trimming left V 5 bases short and J 6 bases short, with 21 bases between. CDR3 region: CASSPIPEGVREQYF. The CDR3 nucleotides are TGCGCCAGCAGTCCCATCCCTGAGGGAGTCCGCGAGCAGTACTTC.

This clone was detected many times. V and J are TRBV5-6 and TRBJ2-1; D unresolved. The V and J ends lost 5 bases and 5 bases respectively, with 17 bases between them. The germline gives CDR1 SGHDT, CDR2 YYEEEE. The CDR3 has 15 amino acids. The CDR3 region is CASSIRQAGNNEQFF. CDR3 bases: TGTGCCAGCAGTATACGTCAGGCTGGTAACAATGAGCAGTTCTTC.

The sample holds a few counts of this clone. V gene TRBV5-1 combines with J gene TRBJ1-2; TRBD1 aligns across 7 bases. Germline V lookup: CDR1 SGHRS, CDR2 YFSETQ. The CDR3 covers 15 residues. The ends lost 2 bases at V and 11 bases at J; junction bases unmatched: 15. The CDR3 bases are TGCGCCAGCAGCTTTCAGGCTGGGACAGTCACAAATTACACCTTC. Translation: CASSFQAGTVTNYTF.

This clone has only a few counts. This chain joins TRBV25-1 and TRBJ2-3; D unclear. This CDR3 is 16 amino acids long. In germline, CDR1 is MGHDK, CDR2 SYGVNS. V lost 10 bases to trimming and J lost 2 bases, with 22 bases between them. CDR3 coding DNA: TGTGCCAAGATTAAAAAGACTCCCCGACCCACAGATACGCAGTATTTT. Its translation: CAKIKKTPRPTDTQYF.

This clone turned up a few times. This chain uses TRBV10-3 with TRBJ2-1, with D perhaps matching TRBD2 (6 bases). The germline V and J ends were trimmed by 4 bases and 8 bases, with 18 bases remaining between them. CDR1 and CDR2 from the germline V gene are ENHRY and SYGVKD. The CDR3 extends over 15 amino acids. CDR3 loop: CAISVSAGSFDEQFF. CDR3 in DNA: TGTGCCATCAGTGTCTCTGCCGGGAGTTTCGATGAGCAGTTCTTC.

This clone has more than one count but fewer than ten. The V call is TRBV9, the J call TRBJ1-5; D remains unclear. Trimming cost V 6 bases and J 4 bases, with 11 bases left between them. The CDR3 covers 13 residues. Germline CDR1 SGDLS, CDR2 YYNGEE. The CDR3 loop is CASKLGRNQPQHF. The DNA for the CDR3 is TGTGCCAGCAAGCTAGGACGGAATCAGCCCCAGCATTTT.

This clone has more than one count but fewer than ten. The chain combines TRBV18 with TRBJ2-7, with TRBD2 as a possible D gene (6 bases). V lost 3 bases, J lost 2 bases, and 14 bases lay in between. Germline assignment: CDR1 KGHSH and CDR2 LQKENI. The CDR3 contains 15 residues. The CDR3 spells CASSPASAPAYEQYF. CDR3 in DNA: TGTGCCAGCTCACCGGCTAGCGCTCCGGCCTACGAGCAGTACTTC.

This clone was found a few times. This chain joins TRBV27 and TRBJ2-1; 8 nucleotides line up with TRBD1. The CDR3 is made up of 15 amino acids. Germline assignment: CDR1 MNHEY and CDR2 SMNVEV (reference sequence). Losses at the gene ends were 6 bases for V and 1 base for J; bases not matched to a gene: 5. The CDR3 loop is CASSLGQGSYNEQFF. CDR3 nucleotides: TGTGCCAGCAGCCTCGGACAGGGTTCCTACAATGAGCAGTTCTTC.